This T cell receptor beta chain was observed in a study of cytomegalovirus exposure and HLA in healthy donors (dated by TCRdb to between 2016 and 2019). A note on the overall study: In an earlier analysis of about 560 of the donors, under 300 Gb of sequence data and 95 million to 130 million unique TCR beta sequences from 150 million to 200 million T cells were reported. About 300 gigabases of sequencing data and tens of millions of unique TCR sequences were included in an early release covering 500 to 750 HLA-typed donors. Of the roughly 430 genotyped donors, around 81% fell in the genetic ancestry cluster associated with self-reported Caucasian donors. The study aimed to test whether cataloging public T cell receptors could reveal signatures of past pathogen exposure. The study used immunosequencing to profile the T cell repertoires of 670 or so subjects and linked those repertoires to cytomegalovirus serostatus. In addition to the first cohort of roughly 700 subjects, a separate validation cohort of 130 or so different subjects was used. To predict cytomegalovirus infection status, the study brought together high-throughput TCR immunosequencing, statistical association of individual TCRs with disease status, and machine learning. A later analysis re-analyzed previously published TCR beta repertoires from 500 to 700 donors and added high-resolution HLA genotyping to study TCR occurrence patterns. Rather than using new phenotypic data, the later analysis identified candidate immune exposures from TCR beta sequences and from how often those sequences occurred across donors. In an earlier analysis of 587 of the donors, high-throughput TCR beta sequencing was used to judge whether each TCR beta V gene segment behaved as functional or pseudogenic. Donor age, sex, ethnicity and CMV serostatus were compiled together with the repertoire data. A later genetic analysis took genome-wide SNP genotypes for 398 of the 666 donors and used that subset as a discovery cohort. All discovery cohort repertoires had been generated using a single sequencing platform. Both class I and class II loci were covered by HLA typing, at four-digit resolution. The number of donors typed differed by locus, with 629-630 for A, B, C, DRB1 and DQB1, roughly 550 for DQA1, 600 to 610 for DPA1, and around 460 for DPB1. About five DR-DQ haplotypes were treated as single units for association and clustering because of strong linkage in the cohort. Among roughly 370 genotyped donors of the cohort, an average of around 240,000 unique TCR beta nucleotide sequences were sequenced per donor, roughly 18% of them non-productive. The investigation overall reported the following: Because counts were too low, around 17 rarely observed V segments, including chromosome 9 orphons, were left out of the earlier analysis of approximately 580 of the donors. While some public TCRs were present in many individuals, most TCR sequences turned up only very rarely across donors. According to a later analysis, most CMV-associated TCR beta chains appeared to be HLA-restricted, and the HLA associations seemed to be driven largely by CMV exposure. A further reported finding was that TCR beta sequences accurately predicted the HLA-A and HLA-B alleles for most subjects in the first cohort. In both the original and validation cohorts, the classifier was reported to diagnose cytomegalovirus status with high specificity and sensitivity. Broadly in line with IMGT annotations, most TCR beta V segments showed up in productive rearrangements about 90% or about 30% of the time in an earlier analysis of 587 of the donors. A later genetic analysis associated a missense DCLRE1C variant with V-gene and J-gene trimming of TCR beta chains, and an independent cohort replicated the association. Because some donors lacked HLA typing at each locus, the association tests relied only on the typed subset. Strong co-occurrence of HLA alleles, especially DR and DQ, made assigning TCR associations to individual alleles difficult. A cluster of highly shared sequence variants was judged likely to be a technical artifact of the sequencing pipeline. Sequencing depth was assumed to be roughly uniform across donors in the presence/absence analyses, though that assumption may not hold. Compared with equally common non-associated chains, HLA-associated TCR beta chains in a later analysis were more clonally expanded and had lower generation probabilities. Linkage disequilibrium might explain the correlated functional status among segregating V segments, but an unknown experimental factor could not be excluded. According to a later analysis, TCR association rates differed among HLA loci, with DRB1 alleles showing the most associated TCRs and HLA-C alleles showing the fewest. In the study, 164 TCR beta chains were listed as associated with cytomegalovirus. Immune exposure information for the cohort was limited to CMV serostatus. According to a later analysis, parvovirus B19, influenza, CMV and Epstein-Barr virus appeared linked to several top co-occurrence clusters. In a later genetic analysis, fewer N-insertions in productive TCRs were reported among donors in an Asian-associated ancestry cluster than the roughly 710-donor mean. At a false discovery rate of 0.05, a later analysis linked some 17,000 TCR beta sequences to specific HLA alleles. Some IMGT-functional V segments, including TRBV6-2 and TRBV6-3, could not be told apart with the 87-base-pair reads, so those segments were excluded. In vitro tests confirmed that a few of the cytomegalovirus-associated TCR beta chains recognize cytomegalovirus antigens. The cohort was sequenced for TCR beta chains only, and without alpha or paired-chain data the features that could be detected were limited. The authors suggested that the approach could potentially be generalized to other disease states and immunological phenotypes.

The library relied on the immunoSEQ multiplex PCR assay. For the multiplex PCR, a mixture combining 60 forward primers for TCR Vbeta segments and 13 reverse primers for TCR Jbeta segments was used. Amplification of the CDR3 region of rearranged TCR beta genes was performed with a multiplex PCR assay on genomic DNA. The Illumina HiSeq System was used to sequence the amplified TCR beta libraries as 87-base-pair reads. Per the original workflow: A later analysis counted 75 million to 100 million unique TCR beta chains across the 600 to 850 repertoires, and some 11 million of these chains were shared by at least two donors. Raw reads were error-corrected and collapsed into unique sequences by a nearest-neighbor algorithm in which closely related sequences were merged to remove PCR and sequencing errors. Alignment of CDR3 sequences to IMGT reference sequences was used to assign V, D and J gene segments. For a sequence to be retained, a match of at least six nucleotides to both a V gene segment and a J gene segment was required. Rearrangements were classified as productive when the CDR3 lacked stop codons and remained in frame with V and J, and all other rearrangements were classified as non-productive. CDR3 was defined by IMGT convention, running from the second conserved V-encoded cysteine to the conserved J-encoded phenylalanine. The earlier analysis of about 610 of the donors excluded sequences that lacked an unambiguous match to a single V gene segment. An earlier analysis of a few hundred of the donors called V segments functional above 56.7% productive rearrangements and segregating when the between-donor standard deviation exceeded 5%. To diagnose cytomegalovirus status from the catalog of TCR beta chain sequences, a statistical classification framework was built. V and J gene assignment, in a later analysis, came from comparing TCR nucleotide sequences with IMGT/GENE-DB human TR gene sequences. In a later analysis, CDR3 sequences and most-parsimonious VDJ recombination scenarios were assigned using the TCRdist pipeline. In a later analysis, each TCR beta chain was defined by its CDR3 amino acid sequence together with its V-gene family, and reads lacking a unique V-gene family were excluded. To address suspected cross-contamination and a sequencing artifact, a later analysis removed 592 highly shared, low-generation-probability nucleotide sequences. In a later analysis, a clonal expansion index was calculated for each public chain from normalized within-repertoire ranks of inferred template counts. In a later analysis, generation probabilities were computed using a VDJ recombination model fitted to out-of-frame rearrangements, and the results were checked against IGoR. Hypergeometric tests were used in a later analysis to score TCR-TCR, TCR-HLA and TCR-CMV co-occurrence, with a repertoire-size bias correction applied to the TCR pairs. False discovery rates were estimated in a later analysis by permuting HLA or CMV assignments 20 times. A later analysis grouped co-occurring TCRs with DBSCAN, adding TCRdist sequence similarity when clustering within HLA-allele-positive subsets. Repertoires with fewer than 30,000 or more than 120,000 public chains were left out of co-occurrence clustering, as were about 5 repertoires with anomalous nucleotide sharing. Here the immuneACCESS table is served through TCRdb, limited to in-frame sequences with V and J called. Missing clones are a known gap in these copies; in checked studies unresolved V genes cover under half, and the rest lacks a known reason. V and J calls and clone size are copied from that table; D and trimming were computed from the DNA. This sample is represented by approximately 140,000 clones; about three quarters of them were singletons. In total, the top ten clones hold 3.5% to 4% of the sample.

The cohort was made up of roughly 670 healthy bone marrow donors. At the time of sampling, all cohort members were nominally healthy, though unrecorded immune exposures were likely present. The donor was CMV seronegative and belonged to the group of several hundred seronegative cohort members. A peripheral blood sample was collected from each donor, and TCR beta sequencing was performed on peripheral blood mononuclear cells. Genomic DNA was extracted from the blood cell samples with the Qiagen DNeasy Blood Extraction Kit. Note on this clone: The antigen it recognizes is unknown. No per-base quality is available; no much larger clone lies one base away.

In the germline V gene (reference sequence), CDR1 corresponds to PRHDT and CDR2 to FYEKMQ. The junction carries 18 bases between V and J, which are trimmed by 4 bases and 2 bases respectively. Its CDR3 holds 16 amino acids, cysteine through phenylalanine. Only the CDR3 region is kept as DNA, spanning 48 bases read in frame from base 1. The chain is made from TRBV13 and TRBJ2-7; 7 matching bases give a weak D call of TRBD2. The sequencing input was PBMCs. This clonotype originated in a man between 18 and 35 years old in good health and CMV-seronegative. The CDR3 in this case is CASSSEGEGVTYEQYF. At the DNA level, the sequence is TGTGCCAGCAGCTCCGAGGGGGAGGGAGTTACCTACGAGCAGTACTTC.